These 22 T cell receptor beta chains were all obtained from the same sample, sequenced in a study of T cell responses to AZD1222 COVID-19 vaccine. Repertoires were generated with immunoSEQ multiplex PCR, while TCRdb's copy carries only in-frame clones and drops some. In the table there are around 140,000 clones, over 85% of which are singletons. Sequences were derived from peripheral blood, sampled on day 0 of AZD1222 vaccination. The receptor source for this set is an adult in good health.

The V call is TRBV9, the J call TRBJ1-5; possibly TRBD1 for D (5 bases). Germline V lookup: CDR1 SGDLS, CDR2 YYNGEE. Trimming left V 4 bases short and J 1 base short, with 18 bases between. This CDR3 contains 17 residues. The CDR3 nucleotides read TGTGCCAGCAGCCTAACAGGCGGTTGGGGGAGCAATCAGCCCCAGCATTTT. Protein: CASSLTGGWGSNQPQHF.

The chain carries TRBV28 and TRBJ1-5, with 7 nucleotides matching TRBD1. The CDR3 length is 18 residues. Germline V gene sequence: CDR1 MDHEN, CDR2 SYDVKM. With 6 bases clipped from V and 0 bases from J, the junction kept 14 bases outside the gene matches. As DNA, the CDR3 is TGTGCCAGCAGCGGCTCAGGGGGTGGGGACTATAGCAATCAGCCCCAGCATTTT. Its protein is CASSGSGGGDYSNQPQHF.

The rearrangement joins TRBV6-5 to TRBJ1-2, with 8 bases matching TRBD1. Germline lookup yields CDR1 MNHEY and CDR2 SVGAGI. The V segment lost 5 bases and the J segment 8 bases; nucleotides outside the gene matches: 10. This CDR3 region has 14 residues. The CDR3 loop reads CASSPKGQGRGYTF. DNA of the CDR3: TGTGCCAGCAGTCCTAAAGGACAGGGAAGGGGCTACACCTTC.

This sequence joins TRBV10-3 and TRBJ2-7, with a tentative D call TRBD1 (5 bases). From germline, CDR1 is ENHRY and CDR2 SYGVKD. V was cut by 10 bases and J by 1 base, with 8 bases left in between. This CDR3 contains 11 residues. CDR3 bases: TGTGCCACGGCAGGGTCCTACGAGCAGTACTTC. Residues: CATAGSYEQYF.

The chain combines TRBV27 with TRBJ2-7, with 8 bases matching TRBD2. Trimming cost V 8 bases and J 6 bases; bases outside gene matches: 15. This CDR3 region has 15 residues. Per germline, CDR1 MNHEY and CDR2 SMNVEV (reference sequence). The CDR3 reads CASAGRAGGPLEQYF. The CDR3 DNA follows: TGTGCCAGCGCTGGTAGGGCGGGAGGCCCCCTCGAGCAGTACTTC.

V gene TRBV13 combines with J gene TRBJ1-3; D is ambiguous. The germline gives CDR1 PRHDT, CDR2 FYEKMQ (reference sequence). The CDR3 runs 15 residues. The V and J ends lost 5 bases and 6 bases respectively, with 17 bases between them. The CDR3, as DNA: TGTGCCAGCAGCCTCGCCGGGCCCGGGGAAAACACCATATATTTT. This translates into CASSLAGPGENTIYF.

The J gene is TRBJ1-2, the V gene TRBV5-1; weak D call: TRBD1 (5 bases). This CDR3 is 14 amino acids long. V lost 0 bases, J lost 8 bases, and 14 bases lay in between. CDR1 SGHRS and CDR2 YFSETQ come from the germline V gene. In nucleotides, the CDR3 is TGCGCCAGCAGCTTGGGGGACGCCGGCCGAGGCTACACCTTC. Its protein is CASSLGDAGRGYTF. Using reference TRBV5-1 and TRBJ1-2 for the parts outside the CDR3, the full variable domain is KAGVTQTPRYLIKTRGQQVTLSCSPISGHRSVSWYQQTPGQGLQFLFEYFSETQRNKGNFPGRFSGRQFSNSRSEMNVSTLELGDSALYLCASSLGDAGRGYTFGSGTRLTVV.

This chain joins TRBV6-5 and TRBJ1-1; possible D gene TRBD1, 5 bases. The CDR3 has 11 residues. Per the germline V gene, CDR1 is MNHEY and CDR2 is SVGAGI. Trimming removed 8 bases from V and 4 bases from J, with 8 bases in between. The CDR3 protein is CASSGGTEAFF. In DNA form, the CDR3 reads TGTGCCAGCTCTGGGGGCACTGAAGCTTTCTTT.

V and J are TRBV27 and TRBJ2-7, with unresolved D. Germline CDR1 is MNHEY and CDR2 is SMNVEV (reference sequence). V was shortened by 5 bases and J by 3 bases, with 14 bases between the two germline ends. The CDR3 is made up of 14 amino acids. The CDR3: CASSRSSPGYEQYF. Here the CDR3 DNA reads TGTGCCAGCAGTCGATCCTCTCCTGGCTACGAGCAGTACTTC.

This chain links TRBV6-5 with TRBJ2-5, with D tentatively TRBD2 (5 bases). The CDR3 loop spans 11 amino acids. CDR1 and CDR2 (germline): MNHEY, SVGAGI. Deletions cut 6 bases from V and 5 bases from J, with 7 bases between. This chain's CDR3 is CASRGGETQYF. The CDR3 region has the DNA TGTGCCAGCAGGGGCGGGGAGACCCAGTACTTC.

This clone was seen only a few times. The chain carries TRBV5-4 and TRBJ2-5; D is perhaps TRBD2 (6 bases). This CDR3 has 14 amino acids. Germline V gives CDR1 SGHNT, CDR2 YYREEE (reference sequence). V was clipped by 0 bases and J by 4 bases, with 10 bases between them. This chain's CDR3 is CASSLGTTGETQYF. CDR3 nucleotide sequence: TGTGCCAGCAGCTTGGGGACTACGGGAGAGACCCAGTACTTC.

The gene calls are TRBV30 and TRBJ1-5, with D tentatively TRBD1 (5 bases). This CDR3 is 12 amino acids long. Germline V gene data show CDR1 as GTSNPN and CDR2 as SVGIG (reference sequence). V was clipped by 3 bases and J by 11 bases, with 14 bases between them. The CDR3 DNA sequence: TGTGCCTGGAGCCAGCAAAGGGGATCCCAGCATTTT. Its protein product is CAWSQQRGSQHF.

This chain connects TRBV3-1 (or the pseudogene TRBV3-2) to TRBJ1-2, with TRBD1 matching over 10 bases. After removal of 1 base from V and 7 bases from J, the junction contained 3 bases not matched to a gene. Germline lookup yields CDR1 LGHDT and CDR2 YNNKEL (reference sequence). This CDR3 has 14 residues. CDR3 sequence: CASSQGQGATGYTF. The CDR3 DNA follows: TGTGCCAGCAGCCAAGGACAGGGGGCGACTGGCTACACCTTC.

The chain is built from TRBV7-9 and TRBJ1-2; no clear D. Trimming cost V 5 bases and J 8 bases, with 21 bases left between them. Germline lookup yields CDR1 SEHNR and CDR2 FQNEAQ (reference sequence). This CDR3 spans 15 amino acids. CDR3 protein: CASSPAADLSRGYTF. The CDR3 region has the DNA TGTGCCAGCAGCCCGGCGGCAGATCTATCACGAGGCTACACCTTC.

A single count supports this clone. J is TRBJ2-5 and V is TRBV5-1; D not resolved. The germline V gene has CDR1 SGHRS and CDR2 YFSETQ. Trimming took 4 bases from V and 1 from J, leaving 11 bases between them. The CDR3 contains 14 residues. The CDR3 region has the DNA TGCGCCAGCAGCCCGACGGTACTCCAAGAGACCCAGTACTTC. This translates into CASSPTVLQETQYF.

The gene calls are TRBV28 and TRBJ1-1, with 7 bases lining up with TRBD1. The V and J ends lost 5 bases and 5 bases, in that order; junction bases with no gene match: 11. Per the germline V gene, CDR1 is MDHEN and CDR2 is SYDVKM. CDR3 length: 15 residues. The DNA for the CDR3 is TGTGCCAGCAGTCCGCCCAGGGGGGCACGAACTGAAGCTTTCTTT. Translating it yields CASSPPRGARTEAFF.

This clone has a single count. The chain has TRBV28 and TRBJ1-5; the D gene is possibly TRBD1 (5 bases). Germline CDR1 and CDR2: MDHEN and SYDVKM. The CDR3 is made up of 16 amino acids. Between the trimmed V and J ends, which lost 8 bases and 3 bases, there was a span of 20 bases. The CDR3: CASGGYRDRANQPQHF. In DNA form, the CDR3 reads TGTGCCAGCGGGGGGTACCGTGACCGAGCCAATCAGCCCCAGCATTTT.

The rearrangement joins TRBV21-1 to TRBJ2-7; the DNA was not compared with TRBD1, the D call given in the table. TRBV21-1 is shown as a pseudogene. The CDR3 is 15 amino acids. CDR3 sequence reads: CASSKGLGQPSEQYF. CDR3 sequence (DNA): TGTGCCAGCAGCAAAGGGCTCGGACAGCCCAGCGAGCAGTACTTC.

Comments on this clone: Compared with germline, one end of the junction differs, possibly owing to a read error. The chain joins TRBV3-1 (or the pseudogene TRBV3-2) to TRBJ2-5, with 7 nucleotides matching TRBD2. Germline V lookup: CDR1 LGHDT, CDR2 YNNKEL (reference sequence). This CDR3 region has 13 residues. The CDR3: CASSQDREGLLDF. CDR3 bases: TGTGCCAGCAGCCAAGATAGGGAGGGACTGTTGGACTTC.

This clone appeared once. This chain uses TRBV5-1 with TRBJ2-1; TRBD2 matches at 7 bases. The V segment lost 5 bases and the J segment 2 bases; nucleotides outside the gene matches: 4. This CDR3 is built from 14 residues. Germline V gene data show CDR1 as SGHRS and CDR2 as YFSETQ. The CDR3 region has the DNA TGCGCCAGCAGTCACAGCGGGACCTACAATGAGCAGTTCTTC. Encoded protein: CASSHSGTYNEQFF. The variable domain in full, completed from reference TRBV5-1 and TRBJ2-1, reads KAGVTQTPRYLIKTRGQQVTLSCSPISGHRSVSWYQQTPGQGLQFLFEYFSETQRNKGNFPGRFSGRQFSNSRSEMNVSTLELGDSALYLCASSHSGTYNEQFFGPGTRLTVL.

The rearrangement joins TRBV4-2 to TRBJ1-2; TRBD1 aligns across 8 bases. Germline values: CDR1 LGHNA, CDR2 YNFKEQ. The CDR3 is made up of 18 amino acids. The J segment lost 4 bases and the V segment lost 4 bases, leaving 17 bases of the junction unmatched. CDR3 coding DNA: TGTGCCAGCAGCCCCCTAGGGGACCGACAGGGGATCCCCTATGGCTACACCTTC. Its translation is CASSPLGDRQGIPYGYTF.

CDR3 sequence reads: CASSPTQGYTDTQYF. The CDR3 coding sequence is TGTGCCAGCAGCCCGACACAGGGGTACACAGATACGCAGTATTTT. V usage is TRBV11-2 and J usage is TRBJ2-3; 7 nucleotides align to TRBD1. V shed 5 bases, J shed 2 bases, and the junction held 7 bases outside the gene matches. CDR3 size: 15 residues. The germline V gene encodes CDR1 SGHAT and CDR2 FQNNGV.